The clone carrying this T cell receptor (beta chain) came up once. The antigen is not known. This specimen belongs to a study of T cell responses to AZD1222 COVID-19 vaccine. Study findings and constraints: At baseline, just six or seven AZD1222 recipients tested seropositive. Donors were mostly white British, more females; clonal diversity possibly underestimated.

Trimming took 5 bases from V and 2 from J; bases not matched to a gene: 6. Germline CDR1 and CDR2: SEHNR and FQNEAQ (reference sequence). The CDR3 has 16 amino acids. Clones were read by immunoSEQ multiplex PCR, and TCRdb kept only the in-frame ones, dropping some. The sample consists of 90,000 to 120,000 clones, around 90% of them appearing once. The sequence derives from an adult in good health. The starting material was peripheral blood, obtained on day 0 of AZD1222 vaccination. The rearrangement links TRBV7-9 to TRBJ2-3; TRBD2 agrees at 11 bases. CDR3 residues: CASSPSGGSSTDTQYF. In nucleotides, the CDR3 is TGTGCCAGCAGCCCTAGCGGGGGGTCCTCCACAGATACGCAGTATTTT. Variable domain in full (rest from reference TRBV7-9 and TRBJ2-3): DTGVSQNPRHKITKRGQNVTFRCDPISEHNRLYWYRQTLGQGPEFLTYFQNEAQLEKSRLLSDRFSAERPKGSFSTLEIQRTEQGDSAMYLCASSPSGGSSTDTQYFGPGTRLTVL.